Below are 10 T cell receptor beta chains sequenced from a single sample in a study of T cell responses to AZD1222 COVID-19 vaccine. Only in-frame clones appear in the TCRdb table, and some are missing; sequencing was by immunoSEQ multiplex PCR. This sample has about 180,000 clones, with 92% found just once. The material sequenced was peripheral blood, taken 28 days after the second AZD1222 dose. The receptor set was obtained from an adult who received the AZD1222 COVID-19 vaccine.

The chain couples TRBV7-9 to TRBJ2-4; TRBD2 might be the D (5 bases). This CDR3 spans 13 amino acids. The germline V and J ends were trimmed by 5 bases and 4 bases, with 9 bases remaining between them. Germline CDR1 is SEHNR and CDR2 is FQNEAQ (reference sequence). CDR3 nucleotide sequence: TGTGCCAGCAGCCCACGGGGTAAAAACATTCAGTACTTC. The encoded protein is CASSPRGKNIQYF.

The chain employs TRBV7-9 and TRBJ1-1; D is perhaps TRBD1 (6 bases). The CDR3 spans 13 residues. Germline lookup yields CDR1 SEHNR and CDR2 FQNEAQ (reference sequence). Trimming took off 3 bases at V and 4 bases at J, with 9 bases between the two ends. CDR3 sequence (DNA): TGTGCCAGCAGCTTTTCAGGGGCCACTGAAGCTTTCTTT. Amino acid sequence: CASSFSGATEAFF.

V and J are TRBV18 and TRBJ2-7; D is unresolved. Trimming took off 2 bases at V and 5 bases at J, with 10 bases between the two ends. CDR1 KGHSH and CDR2 LQKENI come from the germline V gene. The CDR3 has 13 residues. CDR3 region: CASSPKPSNEQYF. CDR3 nucleotides: TGTGCCAGCTCACCAAAGCCATCCAACGAGCAGTACTTC.

The J gene is TRBJ1-6, the V gene TRBV5-4; D uncertain. In germline, CDR1 is SGHNT, CDR2 YYREEE (reference sequence). The CDR3 is 14 amino acids. With 4 bases removed from V and 5 bases from J, the gap between germline ends came to 10 bases. In nucleotides, the CDR3 is TGTGCCAGCAGCCCTACAGTGAATAATTCACCCCTCCACTTT. Its translation is CASSPTVNNSPLHF.

The V gene is TRBV7-9, the J gene TRBJ1-2; D is perhaps TRBD1 (5 bases). Deletions cut 4 bases from V and 8 bases from J, with 20 bases between. The CDR3 spans 15 residues. Germline V CDR1 and CDR2: SEHNR, FQNEAQ (reference sequence). The CDR3 protein is CASSSTGGGLRGYTF. The CDR3 DNA reads as TGTGCCAGCAGCTCCACCGGGGGGGGACTCCGAGGCTACACCTTC.

This chain uses TRBV3-1 (or the pseudogene TRBV3-2) with TRBJ1-3; D not certain. Looked up from germline, CDR1 is LGHDT and CDR2 is YNNKEL (reference sequence). Between the trimmed V and J ends, which lost 1 base and 4 bases, there was a span of 11 bases. The CDR3 consists of 15 residues. CDR3 DNA sequence: TGTGCCAGCAGCCAAGCTCCTGAATCGGGAAACACCATATATTTT. Amino acid sequence: CASSQAPESGNTIYF.

The chain couples TRBV5-6 to TRBJ1-5, with D possibly TRBD1 on 5 matching bases. V dropped 2 bases and J dropped 4 bases, with 10 bases sitting between them. The CDR3 consists of 14 residues. Germline lookup yields CDR1 SGHDT and CDR2 YYEEEE. The chain's CDR3 is CASSFRQSNQPQHF. CDR3 in DNA: TGTGCCAGCAGCTTTAGACAGTCAAATCAGCCCCAGCATTTT.

This chain uses TRBV28 with TRBJ1-4; TRBD1 matches 7 bases. The CDR3 spans 17 residues. The germline CDR1 and CDR2 sequences are MDHEN and SYDVKM. V gave up 3 bases and J gave up 8 bases; unmatched junction bases: 15. The CDR3 coding sequence is TGTGCCAGCAGTTTTTTAATGGCCGGGACAGCGGGGGAAAAACTGTTTTTT. It codes for CASSFLMAGTAGEKLFF.

V and J are TRBV12-3 or TRBV12-4 and TRBJ1-1; D is unresolved. Trimming took off 4 bases at V and 1 base at J, with 7 bases between the two ends. The CDR3 runs 13 residues. The CDR3 sequence: CASSSTPNTEAFF. In nucleotides, the CDR3 is TGTGCCAGCAGTTCCACACCGAACACTGAAGCTTTCTTT.

Here the CDR3 DNA reads TGTGCCAGCAGCGTAGCGGGAGACGCGTACAATGAGCAGTTCTTC. It codes for CASSVAGDAYNEQFF. This chain uses TRBV7-3 with TRBJ2-1; 9 nucleotides match TRBD2. Germline CDR1 and CDR2: SGHTA and FQGTGA. This CDR3 contains 15 residues. V was clipped by 5 bases and J by 4 bases; unmatched bases: 6.